The rows below give T cell receptor beta chains drawn from one sample of a study of blood T cell repertoires in COVID-19. The method was immunoSEQ multiplex PCR; TCRdb's version includes in-frame clones alone and lacks a portion of them. The sample lists around 28,000 clones, 85% seen once, with 25% in the top ten. The sequenced sample consisted of peripheral blood. The receptors derive from a human donor in a cohort sampled during active COVID-19. CDR3s include the opening cysteine and the closing phenylalanine or tryptophan. Fields, in order: clone size, V gene, J gene, D gene, CDR3 protein, CDR3 DNA. D genes are given only for firm matches. Some rows have no size entry. The others give once, few or many, or a class for an expanded clone.

clone_size: -
v_call: TRBV3-1/TRBV3-2
j_call: TRBJ2-5
d_call: -
cdr3_aa: CASGYGGLAETQYF
cdr3_nt: TGTGCCAGCGGATACGGGGGGCTAGCGGAGACCCAGTACTTC

clone_size: -
v_call: TRBV28
j_call: TRBJ2-6
d_call: -
cdr3_aa: CASSIPREANVLTF
cdr3_nt: TGTGCCAGCAGCATTCCCAGGGAGGCCAACGTCCTGACTTTC

clone_size: -
v_call: TRBV29-1
j_call: TRBJ1-3
d_call: -
cdr3_aa: CSVTGEGGNTIYF
cdr3_nt: TGCAGCGTAACCGGGGAGGGTGGAAACACCATATATTTT

clone_size: -
v_call: TRBV4-3
j_call: TRBJ2-7
d_call: -
cdr3_aa: CASSQDRAGTAEQYF
cdr3_nt: TGCGCCAGCAGCCAAGACCGGGCGGGGACGGCCGAGCAGTACTTC

clone_size: once
v_call: TRBV20-1
j_call: TRBJ1-2
d_call: TRBD1
cdr3_aa: CSASPMGTGNYGYTF
cdr3_nt: TGCAGTGCTAGTCCCATGGGGACAGGGAACTATGGCTACACCTTC

clone_size: -
v_call: TRBV9
j_call: TRBJ1-1
d_call: TRBD1
cdr3_aa: CASSPTGGGRSLGAFF
cdr3_nt: TGTGCCAGCAGCCCGACAGGGGGCGGGAGATCTTTGGGAGCTTTCTTT

clone_size: once
v_call: TRBV2
j_call: TRBJ1-2
d_call: -
cdr3_aa: CASAGQYGYTF
cdr3_nt: TGTGCCAGTGCGGGGCAGTATGGCTACACCTTC

clone_size: -
v_call: TRBV9
j_call: TRBJ2-7
d_call: TRBD1
cdr3_aa: CASSVVGQGHEQYF
cdr3_nt: TGTGCCAGCAGCGTAGTCGGACAGGGCCACGAGCAGTACTTC

clone_size: -
v_call: TRBV6-4
j_call: TRBJ2-6
d_call: -
cdr3_aa: CASSDSQGVGANVLTF
cdr3_nt: TGTGCCAGCAGTGACTCTCAAGGGGTCGGGGCCAACGTCCTGACTTTC

clone_size: once
v_call: TRBV14
j_call: TRBJ2-7
d_call: -
cdr3_aa: CASSLGHSKGLYF
cdr3_nt: TGTGCCAGCAGCCTGGGACACTCAAAGGGGCTGTACTTC

clone_size: -
v_call: TRBV6-1
j_call: TRBJ1-2
d_call: -
cdr3_aa: CASTWRGGEGYGYTF
cdr3_nt: TGTGCCAGCACCTGGAGGGGGGGCGAGGGCTATGGCTACACCTTC

clone_size: -
v_call: TRBV27
j_call: TRBJ2-6
d_call: -
cdr3_aa: CASSSDPGTGANVLTF
cdr3_nt: TGTGCCAGCAGTTCCGACCCAGGCACTGGGGCCAACGTCCTGACTTTC

clone_size: -
v_call: TRBV10-2
j_call: TRBJ1-2
d_call: TRBD1
cdr3_aa: CASGGQGRANYGYTF
cdr3_nt: TGCGCCAGCGGAGGACAGGGCCGAGCTAACTATGGCTACACCTTC

clone_size: once
v_call: TRBV19
j_call: TRBJ1-5
d_call: -
cdr3_aa: CASSSSTGLSNQPQHF
cdr3_nt: TGTGCCAGTAGTTCCAGTACCGGACTTAGCAATCAGCCCCAGCATTTT

clone_size: -
v_call: TRBV5-1
j_call: TRBJ1-1
d_call: TRBD1
cdr3_aa: CASSLGQGGDFF
cdr3_nt: TGCGCCAGCAGCTTGGGACAGGGTGGGGACTTCTTT

clone_size: -
v_call: TRBV30
j_call: TRBJ1-2
d_call: TRBD1
cdr3_aa: CAWSVLRRQGARGYTF
cdr3_nt: TGTGCCTGGAGTGTACTCCGGCGGCAGGGGGCGCGGGGCTACACCTTC

clone_size: -
v_call: TRBV6-2/TRBV6-3
j_call: TRBJ2-7
d_call: -
cdr3_aa: CASSYSSHLEQYF
cdr3_nt: TGTGCCAGCAGTTACTCGAGTCATCTCGAGCAGTACTTC

clone_size: -
v_call: TRBV19
j_call: TRBJ2-3
d_call: TRBD2
cdr3_aa: CASSPRGWTSGAGDTQYF
cdr3_nt: TGTGCCAGTAGTCCCCGGGGATGGACTAGCGGGGCGGGAGATACGCAGTATTTT

clone_size: -
v_call: TRBV5-1
j_call: TRBJ2-2
d_call: TRBD2
cdr3_aa: CASRVTSGPTGELFF
cdr3_nt: TGCGCCAGCAGGGTGACTAGCGGGCCTACCGGGGAGCTGTTTTTT

clone_size: -
v_call: TRBV27
j_call: TRBJ1-1
d_call: -
cdr3_aa: CASSLSPQGSTEAFF
cdr3_nt: TGTGCCAGCAGTCTCAGCCCCCAGGGGTCTACTGAAGCTTTCTTT

clone_size: -
v_call: TRBV6-5
j_call: TRBJ2-5
d_call: -
cdr3_aa: CASSYFQYQETQYF
cdr3_nt: TGTGCCAGCAGTTACTTCCAGTACCAAGAGACCCAGTACTTC

clone_size: -
v_call: TRBV6-2/TRBV6-3
j_call: TRBJ1-1
d_call: -
cdr3_aa: CASSYSRATLIF
cdr3_nt: TGTGCCAGCAGTTACAGCAGGGCTACCCTGATATTT

clone_size: -
v_call: TRBV27
j_call: TRBJ1-6
d_call: -
cdr3_aa: CASSLMANANSPLHF
cdr3_nt: TGTGCCAGCAGTTTAATGGCCAACGCTAATTCACCCCTCCACTTT

clone_size: -
v_call: TRBV4-2
j_call: TRBJ2-2
d_call: TRBD1
cdr3_aa: CASSQGQGYSGELFF
cdr3_nt: TGTGCCAGCAGCCAAGGACAGGGCTATTCCGGGGAGCTGTTTTTT